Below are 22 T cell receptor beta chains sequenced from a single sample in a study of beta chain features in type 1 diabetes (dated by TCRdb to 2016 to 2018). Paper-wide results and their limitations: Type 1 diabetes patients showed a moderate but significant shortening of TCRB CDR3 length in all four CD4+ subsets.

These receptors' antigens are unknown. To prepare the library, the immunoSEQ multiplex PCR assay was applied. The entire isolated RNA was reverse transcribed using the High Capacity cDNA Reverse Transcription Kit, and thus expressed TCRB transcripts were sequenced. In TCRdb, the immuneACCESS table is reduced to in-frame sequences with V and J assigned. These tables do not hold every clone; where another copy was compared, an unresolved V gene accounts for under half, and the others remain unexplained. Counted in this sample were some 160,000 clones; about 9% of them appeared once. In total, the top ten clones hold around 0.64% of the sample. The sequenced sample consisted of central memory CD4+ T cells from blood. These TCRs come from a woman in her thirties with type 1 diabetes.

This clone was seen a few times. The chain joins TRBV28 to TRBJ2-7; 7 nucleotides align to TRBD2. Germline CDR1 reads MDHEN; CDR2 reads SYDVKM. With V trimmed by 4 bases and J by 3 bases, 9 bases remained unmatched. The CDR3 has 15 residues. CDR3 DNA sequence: TGTGCCAGCAGTTACGAAAGCGGGATTATCTACGAGCAGTACTTC. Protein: CASSYESGIIYEQYF. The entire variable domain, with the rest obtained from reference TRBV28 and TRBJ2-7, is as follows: DVKVTQSSRYLVKRTGEKVFLECVQDMDHENMFWYRQDPGLGLRLIYFSYDVKMKEKGDIPEGYSVSREKKERFSLILESASTNQTSMYLCASSYESGIIYEQYFGPGTRLTVT.

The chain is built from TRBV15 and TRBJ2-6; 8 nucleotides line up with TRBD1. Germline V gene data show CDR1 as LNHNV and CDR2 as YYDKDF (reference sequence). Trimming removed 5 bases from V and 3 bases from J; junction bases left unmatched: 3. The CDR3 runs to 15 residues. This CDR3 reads CATSRTGSGANVLTF. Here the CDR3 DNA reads TGTGCCACCAGCCGGACAGGGAGTGGGGCCAACGTCCTGACTTTC.

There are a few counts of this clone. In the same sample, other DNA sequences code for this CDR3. The CDR3 protein is CASSSSGELFF. DNA of the CDR3: TGCGCCAGCAGCTCCTCCGGGGAGCTGTTTTTT. J is TRBJ2-2 and V is TRBV5-1; D unresolved. Trimming shortened V by 3 bases and J by 6 bases, and 3 bases separated the two germline ends. The CDR3 is made up of 11 amino acids. Germline V gene sequence: CDR1 SGHRS, CDR2 YFSETQ.

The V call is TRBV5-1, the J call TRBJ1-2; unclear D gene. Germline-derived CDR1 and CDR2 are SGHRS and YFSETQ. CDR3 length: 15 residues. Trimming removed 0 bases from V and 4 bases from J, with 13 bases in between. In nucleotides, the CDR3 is TGCGCCAGCAGCTTGGACGGGAGTTATTCCTATGGCTACACCTTC. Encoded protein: CASSLDGSYSYGYTF.

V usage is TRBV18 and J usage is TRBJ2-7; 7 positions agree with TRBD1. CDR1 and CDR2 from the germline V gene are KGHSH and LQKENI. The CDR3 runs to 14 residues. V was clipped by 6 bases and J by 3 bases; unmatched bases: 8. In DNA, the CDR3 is TGTGCCAGCTCCCCAAGACAGGGAGTCTACGAGCAGTACTTC. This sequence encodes CASSPRQGVYEQYF.

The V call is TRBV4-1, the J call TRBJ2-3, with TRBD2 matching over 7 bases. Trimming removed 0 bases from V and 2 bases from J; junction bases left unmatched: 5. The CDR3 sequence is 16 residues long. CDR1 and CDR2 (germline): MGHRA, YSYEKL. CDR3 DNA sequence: TGCGCCAGCAGCCAAGATACTAGCGCGTACACAGATACGCAGTATTTT. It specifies CASSQDTSAYTDTQYF.

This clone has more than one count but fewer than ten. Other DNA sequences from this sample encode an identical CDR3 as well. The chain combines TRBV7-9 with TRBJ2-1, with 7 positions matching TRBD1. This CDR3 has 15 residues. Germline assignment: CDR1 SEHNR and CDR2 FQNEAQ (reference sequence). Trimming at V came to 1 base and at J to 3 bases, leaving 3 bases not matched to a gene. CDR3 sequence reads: CASSLVGGSYNEQFF. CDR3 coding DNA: TGTGCCAGCAGCTTAGTAGGGGGCAGCTACAATGAGCAGTTCTTC.

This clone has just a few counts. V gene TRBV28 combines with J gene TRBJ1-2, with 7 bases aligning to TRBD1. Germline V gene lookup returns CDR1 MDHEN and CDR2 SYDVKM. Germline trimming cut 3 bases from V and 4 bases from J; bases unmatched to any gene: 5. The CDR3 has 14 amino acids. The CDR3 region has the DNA TGTGCCAGCAGTTTGGGTGGGACAGTCTATGGCTACACCTTC. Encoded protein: CASSLGGTVYGYTF.

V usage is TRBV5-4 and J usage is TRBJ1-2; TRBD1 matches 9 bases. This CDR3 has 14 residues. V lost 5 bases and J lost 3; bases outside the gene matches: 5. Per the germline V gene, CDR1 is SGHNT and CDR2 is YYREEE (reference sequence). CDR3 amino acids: CASSPGQGYYGYTF. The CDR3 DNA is TGTGCCAGCAGTCCGGGACAGGGCTACTATGGCTACACCTTC.

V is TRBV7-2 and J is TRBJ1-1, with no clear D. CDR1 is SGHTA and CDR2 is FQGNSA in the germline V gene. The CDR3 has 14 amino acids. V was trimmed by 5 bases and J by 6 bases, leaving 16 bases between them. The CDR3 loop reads CASSRTGGPPEAFF. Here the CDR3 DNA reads TGTGCCAGCAGCAGAACCGGCGGCCCCCCTGAAGCTTTCTTT.

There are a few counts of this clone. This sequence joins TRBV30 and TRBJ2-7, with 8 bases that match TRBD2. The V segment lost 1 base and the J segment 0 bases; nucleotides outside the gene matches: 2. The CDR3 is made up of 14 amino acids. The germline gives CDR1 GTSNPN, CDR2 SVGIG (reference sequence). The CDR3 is CAWSAGGPSYEQYF. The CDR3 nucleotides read TGTGCCTGGAGTGCGGGAGGGCCCTCCTACGAGCAGTACTTC.

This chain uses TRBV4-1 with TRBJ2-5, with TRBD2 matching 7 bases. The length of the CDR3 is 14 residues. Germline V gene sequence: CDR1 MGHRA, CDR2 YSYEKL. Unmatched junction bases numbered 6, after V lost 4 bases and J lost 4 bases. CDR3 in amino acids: CASSLAGWGETQYF. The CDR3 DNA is TGCGCCAGCAGCCTAGCGGGCTGGGGAGAGACCCAGTACTTC.

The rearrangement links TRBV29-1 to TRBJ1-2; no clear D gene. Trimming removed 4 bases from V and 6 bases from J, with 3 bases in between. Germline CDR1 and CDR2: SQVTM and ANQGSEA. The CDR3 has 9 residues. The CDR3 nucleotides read TGCAGCGTTGGAGATGGCTACACCTTC. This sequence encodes CSVGDGYTF.

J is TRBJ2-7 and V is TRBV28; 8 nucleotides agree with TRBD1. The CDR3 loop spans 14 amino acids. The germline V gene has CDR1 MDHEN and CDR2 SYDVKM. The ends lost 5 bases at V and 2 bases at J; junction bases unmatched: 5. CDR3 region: CASSPGTGPYEQYF. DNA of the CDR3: TGTGCCAGCAGTCCCGGGACAGGTCCCTACGAGCAGTACTTC.

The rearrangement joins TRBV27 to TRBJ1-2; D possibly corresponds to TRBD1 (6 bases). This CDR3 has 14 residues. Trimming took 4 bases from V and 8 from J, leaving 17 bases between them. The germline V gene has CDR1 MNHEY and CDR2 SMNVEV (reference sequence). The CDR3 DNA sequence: TGTGCCAGCAGTTCCTACAGGGAACTGGACGGCTACACCTTC. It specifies CASSSYRELDGYTF.

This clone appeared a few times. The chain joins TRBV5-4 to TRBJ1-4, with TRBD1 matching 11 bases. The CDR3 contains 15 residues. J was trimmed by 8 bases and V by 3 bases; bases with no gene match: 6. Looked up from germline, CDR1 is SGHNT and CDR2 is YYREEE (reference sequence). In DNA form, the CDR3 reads TGTGCCAGCAGCTCCCGGGACAGGGGGATGGAAAAACTGTTTTTT. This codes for CASSSRDRGMEKLFF.

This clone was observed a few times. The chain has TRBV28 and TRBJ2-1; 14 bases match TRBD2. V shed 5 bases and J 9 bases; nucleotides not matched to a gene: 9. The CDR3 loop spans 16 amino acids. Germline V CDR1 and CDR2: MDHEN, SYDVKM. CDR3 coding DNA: TGTGCCAGCAGTCGATCCCTGGGACTAGCGGGAGTTGAGCAGTTCTTC. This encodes CASSRSLGLAGVEQFF.

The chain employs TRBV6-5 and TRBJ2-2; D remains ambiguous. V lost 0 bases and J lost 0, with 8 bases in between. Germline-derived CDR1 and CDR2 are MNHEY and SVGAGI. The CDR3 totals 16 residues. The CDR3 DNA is TGTGCCAGCAGTTACTCAGACGGAGCGAACACCGGGGAGCTGTTTTTT. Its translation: CASSYSDGANTGELFF.

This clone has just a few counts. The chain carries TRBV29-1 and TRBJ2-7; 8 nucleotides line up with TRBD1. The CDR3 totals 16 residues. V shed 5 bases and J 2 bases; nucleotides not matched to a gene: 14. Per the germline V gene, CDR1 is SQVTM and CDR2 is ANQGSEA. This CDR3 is CSVKKPGTGVTYEQYF. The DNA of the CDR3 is TGCAGCGTTAAGAAACCGGGGACAGGAGTTACCTACGAGCAGTACTTC.

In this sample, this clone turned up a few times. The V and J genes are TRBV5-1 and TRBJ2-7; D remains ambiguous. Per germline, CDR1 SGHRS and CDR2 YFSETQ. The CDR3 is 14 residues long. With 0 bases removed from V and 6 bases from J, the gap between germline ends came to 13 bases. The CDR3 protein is CASSLESTGGEQYF. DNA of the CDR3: TGCGCCAGCAGCTTGGAGTCGACCGGCGGCGAGCAGTACTTC.

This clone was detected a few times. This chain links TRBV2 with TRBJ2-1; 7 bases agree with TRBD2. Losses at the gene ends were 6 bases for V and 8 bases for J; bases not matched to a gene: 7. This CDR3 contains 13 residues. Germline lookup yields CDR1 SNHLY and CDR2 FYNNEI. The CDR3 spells CASRASGVDEQFF. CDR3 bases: TGTGCCAGCAGGGCTAGCGGTGTTGATGAGCAGTTCTTC.

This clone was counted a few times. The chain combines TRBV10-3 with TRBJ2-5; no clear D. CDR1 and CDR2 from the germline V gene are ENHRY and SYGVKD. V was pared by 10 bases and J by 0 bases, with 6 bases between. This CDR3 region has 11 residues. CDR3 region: CATSDQETQYF. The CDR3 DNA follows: TGTGCCACTTCGGACCAAGAGACCCAGTACTTC.